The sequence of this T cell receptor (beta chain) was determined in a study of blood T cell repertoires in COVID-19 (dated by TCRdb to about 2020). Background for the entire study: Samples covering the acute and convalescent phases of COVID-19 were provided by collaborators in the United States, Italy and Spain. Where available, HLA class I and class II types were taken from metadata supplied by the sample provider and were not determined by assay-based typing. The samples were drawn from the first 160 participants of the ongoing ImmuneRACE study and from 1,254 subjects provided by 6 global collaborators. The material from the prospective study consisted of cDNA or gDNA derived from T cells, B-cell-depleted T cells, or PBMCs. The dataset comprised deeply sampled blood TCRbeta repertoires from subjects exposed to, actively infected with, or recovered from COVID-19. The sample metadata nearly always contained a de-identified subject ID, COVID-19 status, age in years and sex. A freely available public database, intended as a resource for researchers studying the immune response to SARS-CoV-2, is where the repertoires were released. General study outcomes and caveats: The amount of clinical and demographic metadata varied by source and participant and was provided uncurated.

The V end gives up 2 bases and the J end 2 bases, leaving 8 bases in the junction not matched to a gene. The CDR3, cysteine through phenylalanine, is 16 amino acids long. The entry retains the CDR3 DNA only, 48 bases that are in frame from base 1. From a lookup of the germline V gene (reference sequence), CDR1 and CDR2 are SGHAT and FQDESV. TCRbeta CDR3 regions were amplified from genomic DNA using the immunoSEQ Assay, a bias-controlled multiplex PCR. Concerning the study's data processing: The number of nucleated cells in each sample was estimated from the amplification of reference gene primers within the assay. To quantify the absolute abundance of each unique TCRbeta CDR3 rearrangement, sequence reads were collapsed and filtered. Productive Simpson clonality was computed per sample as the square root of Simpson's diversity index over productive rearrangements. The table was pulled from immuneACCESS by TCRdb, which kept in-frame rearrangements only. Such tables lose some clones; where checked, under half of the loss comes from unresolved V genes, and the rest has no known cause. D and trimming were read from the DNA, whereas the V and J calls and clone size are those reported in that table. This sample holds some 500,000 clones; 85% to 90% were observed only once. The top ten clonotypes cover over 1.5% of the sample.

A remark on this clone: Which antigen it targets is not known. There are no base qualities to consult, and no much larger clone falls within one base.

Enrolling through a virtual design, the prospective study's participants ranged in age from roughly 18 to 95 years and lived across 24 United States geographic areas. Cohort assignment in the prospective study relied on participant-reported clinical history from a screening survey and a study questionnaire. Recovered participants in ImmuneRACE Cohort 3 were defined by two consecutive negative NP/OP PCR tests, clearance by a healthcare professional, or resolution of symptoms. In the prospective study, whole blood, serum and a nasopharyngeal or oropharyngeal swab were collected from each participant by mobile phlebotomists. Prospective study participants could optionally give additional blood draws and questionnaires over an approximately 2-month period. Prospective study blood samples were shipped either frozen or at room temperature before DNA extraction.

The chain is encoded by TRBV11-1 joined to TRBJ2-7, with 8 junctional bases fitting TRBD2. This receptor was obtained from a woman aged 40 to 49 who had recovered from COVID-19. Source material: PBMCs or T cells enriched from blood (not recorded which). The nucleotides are TGTGCCAGCAGCTTACGGGGCGGGAGGCCCACCTACGAGCAGTACTTC. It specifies CASSLRGGRPTYEQYF.